This TCR beta chain was identified during a study of cytotoxic CD8 clonotypes in ibrutinib-treated CLL. Background on the study: Response material was collected after a median approximately 12 months of treatment, range 6 to 36.

As regards this clone: Its specificity is unknown.

Trimming cost V 8 bases and J 4 bases; bases outside gene matches: 10. The CDR3 is 15 amino acids. Germline CDR1 is MNHNS and CDR2 is SASEGT. Study-level results: Treatment saw public clonotypes, which were uncommon, either contract or stay stable.

TCRdb's copy holds only in-frame clones and misses some; the assay was immunoSEQ multiplex PCR. In the table there are approximately 92,000 clones, around 77% of which are singletons. J is TRBJ2-3 and V is TRBV6-1; 9 bases line up with TRBD2. This receptor was obtained from a human donor with chronic lymphocytic leukemia. This sample comprised PBMCs, obtained after 24 months of ibrutinib treatment. DNA for the CDR3: TGTGCCAGCTCAGCGGGGGGAGGAGGGGCAGATACGCAGTATTTT. The encoded protein is CASSAGGGGADTQYF.